This TCR beta chain was identified in a study of beta chain features in type 1 diabetes listed by TCRdb under 2018. A note on the overall study: Patients and healthy donors did not differ in mean age, gender distribution, total cell number or subset yield. A total of roughly 99 million sorted cells were examined across all samples, and the number of cells per subset was strongly correlated with RNA yield. The study compared TCRB repertoires of sorted circulating CD4+ T cell subsets between recently diagnosed type 1 diabetes patients and matched healthy donors. Whereas all 30 or so donors provided naive and central memory subsets, regulatory and stem cell-like memory subsets were isolated from just 8 patients and about 8 healthy donors.

Each donor gave one peripheral blood draw, approximately 100 mL on average, collected into heparinised tubes. A BD FACSAria II and a panel including CD45RO, CCR7, CD25, CD127, CD95 and CD27 were used to sort naive, central memory, regulatory and stem cell-like memory CD4+ T cells. All sorted populations exceeded 95% purity. PBMCs were isolated immediately by Lymphoprep density gradient centrifugation and stained directly without culture. So that batch effects would be minimized, each experiment stained and sorted samples in pairs, pairing one healthy donor with one patient. The germline V gene encodes CDR1 LNHDA and CDR2 SQIVND (reference sequence). V gives up 7 bases and J gives up 4 bases, and the segment between their germline ends measures 7 bases. Reading from cysteine to phenylalanine, the CDR3 counts 11 amino acids. Only the CDR3 part of the read is kept: 33 bases, read in frame from the first base.

All of the isolated RNA was reverse transcribed with the High Capacity cDNA Reverse Transcription Kit, so expressed TCRB transcripts were sequenced. Deep immunoSEQ sequencing was applied to naive, central memory and regulatory T cell samples, giving an average of roughly 3.3 million total reads per sample. Sorted cells were lysed in RLT buffer, and RNA was extracted using DNase-treated RNeasy Micro or Mini kits according to cell number. Each cell subset was processed separately to prevent cross-contamination, with patient and healthy donor samples processed together. The immunoSEQ multiplex PCR was used to amplify TCRB sequences from cDNA, yielding 87-bp fragments that span the CDR3 region. The amplicons were sequenced using the Illumina HiSeq platform. Concerning the study's data processing: PCR bias was corrected computationally using synthetic template baselines, and reads within Hamming distance 2 were collapsed, with unmergeable singletons discarded. Reads were aligned to IMGT to assign V, D and J genes, CDR3 length, and insertions or deletions at six rearrangement sites. Within each subset, clonotype counts were normalized to the number of sorted cells before true diversity and Gini coefficients were calculated with the tcR R package. Repertoire sharing was quantified using the overlap coefficient calculated on TCRB nucleotide sequences. Out-of-frame TCRB sequences from naive cells were analyzed as a proxy for the pre-selection repertoire. Not all clones reach the TCRdb copy of this immuneACCESS table, which keeps in-frame sequences only. Checked studies attribute under half of the gap to unresolved V genes and leave the rest unexplained. V and J calls and clone size come straight from that table; D and trimming were deduced from the DNA. The sample data list 390,000 or so clones, and around 14% of these were observed just once. Roughly 0.035% of the sample comes from the top ten.

In the case of this clone: Its target antigen remains unknown. No base quality information exists; no much larger clone differs at one position.

Broader findings and caveats from the paper: The naive, central memory and regulatory TCRB repertoires appeared to resemble one another more closely among patients than among healthy donors. PCR may preferentially amplify shorter templates, but because patient and control samples were amplified and corrected together, any resulting skew would affect both groups equally. Sequencing cDNA rather than genomic DNA could over-represent highly expressing activated cells, although activation and CD3 levels did not differ between groups. Patients with type 1 diabetes made fewer insertions and deleted more nucleotides at VDJ recombination sites, implying thymic rearrangement abnormalities. In all four CD4+ subsets, TCRB CDR3 length was moderately but significantly shorter in type 1 diabetes patients. HLA sub-analyses involved small numbers of individuals, so any influence of HLA type on TCRB rearrangement remained unresolved.

The rearrangement joined TRBV19 to TRBJ2-5; no D gene call is confident. Specimen: naive CD4+ T cells from blood. The cell subset or site label here, explained by the study, means: true naive CD4+ T cells. This sequence was found in a man between 25 and 39 years old in good health. In nucleotide form, the sequence is TGTGCCAGTACCAACGGAGAGACCCAGTACTTC. Its translation reads: CASTNGETQYF.